The 31 T cell receptor beta chains reported below all come from one sample, sequenced in a study of monozygotic twins with inflammatory bowel disease. TCRdb re-called the 5' RACE reads; one entry per CDR3 protein, DNA not given. The sample includes a few hundred thousand distinct CDR3 sequences. The source material was blood. Receptor source: a human donor with ulcerative colitis or Crohn's disease, or a healthy co-twin of an affected twin (not recorded which).

This chain joins TRBV27 and TRBJ1-3. Germline V gene lookup returns CDR1 MNHEY and CDR2 SMNVEV (reference sequence). The CDR3 runs 13 residues. The CDR3 loop is CASNHLPGNTIYF.

This chain connects TRBV5-1 to TRBJ2-7; without DNA, the TCRdb call of TRBD2 cannot be checked. The CDR3 runs 14 residues. Germline V gene sequence: CDR1 SGHRS, CDR2 YFSETQ. The CDR3: CASSLSSGTSEQYF. Full variable domain (outside the CDR3, taken from reference TRBV5-1 and TRBJ2-7): KAGVTQTPRYLIKTRGQQVTLSCSPISGHRSVSWYQQTPGQGLQFLFEYFSETQRNKGNFPGRFSGRQFSNSRSEMNVSTLELGDSALYLCASSLSSGTSEQYFGPGTRLTVT.

This sequence joins TRBV6-1 and TRBJ1-1. Germline V lookup: CDR1 MNHNS, CDR2 SASEGT. CDR3 size: 17 residues. CDR3 sequence: CASSRRTGLRSNTEAFF.

The chain couples TRBV5-1 to TRBJ1-5; without DNA, the TCRdb call of TRBD1 cannot be checked. From germline, CDR1 is SGHRS and CDR2 YFSETQ. This CDR3 contains 16 residues. CDR3 region: CASSLGAGGPSQPQHF.

The chain uses TRBV5-1 and TRBJ2-1; TCRdb gives TRBD2 as the D gene, but with no DNA this cannot be confirmed. Germline CDR1 SGHRS, CDR2 YFSETQ. The CDR3 has 18 residues. The CDR3 loop reads CASSLRGTSGAVHNEQFF.

This sequence joins TRBV28 and TRBJ2-7; TCRdb gives TRBD1 as the D gene, but with no DNA this cannot be confirmed. CDR3 size: 16 residues. Germline V gene sequence: CDR1 MDHEN, CDR2 SYDVKM. The CDR3 sequence is CASSSPYRGHPYEQYF.

This chain joins TRBV7-9 and TRBJ1-1; with no DNA, the TCRdb D assignment of TRBD1 cannot be verified. The CDR3 extends over 13 amino acids. Germline V gene data show CDR1 as SEHNR and CDR2 as FQNEAQ (reference sequence). CDR3 in amino acids: CASSSPQTTEAFF.

The chain links TRBV7-2 to TRBJ1-2; the D call from TCRdb, TRBD1, cannot be confirmed without DNA. The V gene's germline CDR1 is SGHTA and CDR2 FQGNSA. The CDR3 runs 16 residues. CDR3 region: CASSTGTGGRNYGYTF.

V and J are TRBV20-1 and TRBJ2-7; TCRdb's D gene call, TRBD2, goes unchecked for lack of DNA. Germline V gene data show CDR1 as DFQATT and CDR2 as SNEGSKA (reference sequence). The CDR3 extends over 13 amino acids. CDR3 sequence: CSAWVRVSYGQYF.

The chain combines TRBV12-3 or TRBV12-4 with TRBJ1-5. The CDR3 extends over 13 amino acids. The CDR3 protein is CASSLQVNQPQHF.

The gene calls are TRBV7-2 and TRBJ2-5; the D call from TCRdb, TRBD2, cannot be confirmed without DNA. The germline CDR1 and CDR2 sequences are SGHTA and FQGNSA. This CDR3 spans 16 amino acids. CDR3 amino acids: CASSLQGAAGPRAQYF.

This chain links TRBV10-3 with TRBJ2-5; TCRdb's assignment of TRBD1 cannot be checked, as there is no DNA. This CDR3 comprises 13 residues. The germline V gene has CDR1 ENHRY and CDR2 SYGVKD. The CDR3 is CAIRRTEKETQYF.

The chain is built from TRBV12-3 or TRBV12-4 and TRBJ1-2; TCRdb calls TRBD1, which cannot be checked without DNA. CDR3 length: 15 amino acids. CDR3 region: CASSPSGQGSNGYTF.

The chain couples TRBV5-4 to TRBJ2-1; there is no DNA to check the TCRdb D call of TRBD2. The CDR3 has 18 amino acids. CDR1 is SGHNT, CDR2 YYREEE, per germline (reference sequence). CDR3 in amino acids: CASSGTSGGPSSYNEQFF.

The rearrangement uses TRBV10-3 and TRBJ2-3; the D call from TCRdb, TRBD2, cannot be confirmed without DNA. This CDR3 contains 17 residues. Germline V CDR1 and CDR2: ENHRY, SYGVKD. CDR3 sequence reads: CAISAEKRATSTDTQYF.

The chain has TRBV20-1 and TRBJ2-7. The CDR3 runs to 14 residues. The germline V gene encodes CDR1 DFQATT and CDR2 SNEGSKA (reference sequence). CDR3 sequence: CSAILTRSSYEQYF.

The gene calls are TRBV2 and TRBJ2-1; TCRdb designates TRBD1, a call that cannot be tested without DNA. In germline, CDR1 is SNHLY, CDR2 FYNNEI. This CDR3 has 14 residues. CDR3: CASSDPGGYNEQFF.

The chain joins TRBV28 to TRBJ2-3; TCRdb outputs TRBD2, but without DNA this stays unchecked. The CDR3 has 15 amino acids. The germline CDR1 and CDR2 sequences are MDHEN and SYDVKM. The CDR3 sequence is CASSLFPSSTDTQYF.

This chain joins TRBV20-1 and TRBJ1-1; as DNA is missing, the TRBD1 call by TCRdb cannot be tested. This CDR3 is 13 amino acids long. CDR1 and CDR2 from the germline V gene are DFQATT and SNEGSKA (reference sequence). CDR3: CSARRAGSTEAFF.

The V and J genes are TRBV28 and TRBJ2-5; there is no DNA to check the TCRdb D call of TRBD1. CDR1 MDHEN and CDR2 SYDVKM come from the germline V gene. This CDR3 has 16 amino acids. The CDR3 is CASFSLGQGNRETQYF.

The rearrangement joins TRBV20-1 to TRBJ2-2. Germline CDR1 DFQATT, CDR2 SNEGSKA (reference sequence). The CDR3 sequence is 14 residues long. The CDR3 spells CSAHGQANTGELFF.

The chain has TRBV4-3 and TRBJ2-7; with no DNA, the TCRdb D assignment of TRBD1 cannot be verified. Germline lookup yields CDR1 LGHNA and CDR2 YSLEER. The CDR3 extends over 16 amino acids. The chain's CDR3 is CASSQGARQGFSEQYF.

The chain recombines TRBV20-1 with TRBJ2-7; TCRdb proposes TRBD2, but this gene call is untestable without DNA. The CDR3 spans 13 residues. CDR1 DFQATT and CDR2 SNEGSKA come from the germline V gene (reference sequence). The CDR3 is CSASAGTAREQYF.

The chain links TRBV29-1 to TRBJ2-1; checking the TCRdb D call of TRBD1 is not possible without DNA. The CDR3 has 13 amino acids. The germline gives CDR1 SQVTM, CDR2 ANQGSEA. This chain's CDR3 is CSVDRETYNEQFF.

The V call is TRBV20-1, the J call TRBJ2-2. Looked up from germline, CDR1 is DFQATT and CDR2 is SNEGSKA (reference sequence). The length of the CDR3 is 13 residues. CDR3 residues: CSASVRNTGELFF.

The chain recombines TRBV7-2 with TRBJ2-7; the TCRdb call, TRBD2, lacks DNA for checking. The germline CDR1 and CDR2 sequences are SGHTA and FQGNSA. The CDR3 loop spans 15 amino acids. CDR3 loop: CASSLSSGGPREQYF.

The rearrangement joins TRBV21-1 to TRBJ1-6; the TCRdb call, TRBD1, lacks DNA for checking. TRBV21-1 is a known pseudogene. The length of the CDR3 is 19 residues. CDR3 region: CASNKGGTGCRWDNSPLHF.

The chain couples TRBV19 to TRBJ2-5; without DNA, the TCRdb call of TRBD1 cannot be checked. The CDR3 runs 14 residues. Looked up from germline, CDR1 is LNHDA and CDR2 is SQIVND (reference sequence). The CDR3 sequence: CASSRGDKQETQYF.

V and J are TRBV5-1 and TRBJ2-7; TCRdb names TRBD1, which stays unverified in the absence of DNA. The CDR3 is 16 residues long. Germline loops: CDR1 SGHRS, CDR2 YFSETQ. The CDR3 loop reads CASSERGGTGGFEQYF.

The gene calls are TRBV11-2 and TRBJ2-6; TCRdb proposes TRBD2, but this gene call is untestable without DNA. CDR1 and CDR2 from the germline V gene are SGHAT and FQNNGV. The CDR3 is 19 residues long. The CDR3 is CASSLNELAGVYGANVLTF.

The gene calls are TRBV6-2 or TRBV6-3 and TRBJ2-2; checking the TCRdb D call of TRBD1 is not possible without DNA. The CDR3 sequence is 15 residues long. Germline V CDR1 and CDR2: MNHEY, SVGEGT. The CDR3 is CASRPGRLNTGELFF.